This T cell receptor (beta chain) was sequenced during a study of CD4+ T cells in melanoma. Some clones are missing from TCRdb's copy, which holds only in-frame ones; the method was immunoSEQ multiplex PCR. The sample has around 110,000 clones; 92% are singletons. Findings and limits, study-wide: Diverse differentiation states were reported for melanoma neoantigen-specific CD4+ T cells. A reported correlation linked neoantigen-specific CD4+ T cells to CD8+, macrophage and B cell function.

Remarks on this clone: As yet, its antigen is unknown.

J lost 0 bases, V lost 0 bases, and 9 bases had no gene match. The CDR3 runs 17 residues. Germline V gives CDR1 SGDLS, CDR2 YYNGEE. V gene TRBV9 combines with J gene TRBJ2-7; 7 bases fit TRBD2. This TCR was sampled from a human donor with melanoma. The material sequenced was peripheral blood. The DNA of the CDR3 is TGTGCCAGCAGCGTAGGGGGTAGCGGGTACAGCTCCTACGAGCAGTACTTC. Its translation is CASSVGGSGYSSYEQYF.